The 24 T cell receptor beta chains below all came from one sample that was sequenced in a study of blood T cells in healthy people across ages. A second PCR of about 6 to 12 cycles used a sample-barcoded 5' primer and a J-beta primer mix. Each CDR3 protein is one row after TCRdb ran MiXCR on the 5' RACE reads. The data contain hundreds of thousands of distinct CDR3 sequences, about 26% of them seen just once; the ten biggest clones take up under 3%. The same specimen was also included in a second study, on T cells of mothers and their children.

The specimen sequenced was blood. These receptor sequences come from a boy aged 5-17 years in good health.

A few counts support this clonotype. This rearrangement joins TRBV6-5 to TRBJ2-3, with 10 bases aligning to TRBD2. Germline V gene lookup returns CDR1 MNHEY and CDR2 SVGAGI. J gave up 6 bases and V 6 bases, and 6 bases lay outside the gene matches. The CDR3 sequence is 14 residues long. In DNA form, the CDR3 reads TGTGCCAGCAGCCTGGGACTAGCGTTGGATACGCAGTATTTT. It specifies CASSLGLALDTQYF.

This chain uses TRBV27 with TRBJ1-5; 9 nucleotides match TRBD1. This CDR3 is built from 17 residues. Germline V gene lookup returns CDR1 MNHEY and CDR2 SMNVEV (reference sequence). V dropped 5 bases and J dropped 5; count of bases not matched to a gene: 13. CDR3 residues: CASSPISTGGGYQPQHF. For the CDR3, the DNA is TGTGCCAGCAGTCCTATAAGCACAGGGGGCGGGTATCAGCCCCAGCATTTT.

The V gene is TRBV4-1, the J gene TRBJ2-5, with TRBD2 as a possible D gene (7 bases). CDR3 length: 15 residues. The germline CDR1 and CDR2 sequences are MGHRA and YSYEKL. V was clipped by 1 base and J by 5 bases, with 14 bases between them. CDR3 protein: CASSQGRGARETQYF. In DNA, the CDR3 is TGCGCCAGCAGCCAAGGTCGGGGGGCGCGGGAGACCCAGTACTTC.

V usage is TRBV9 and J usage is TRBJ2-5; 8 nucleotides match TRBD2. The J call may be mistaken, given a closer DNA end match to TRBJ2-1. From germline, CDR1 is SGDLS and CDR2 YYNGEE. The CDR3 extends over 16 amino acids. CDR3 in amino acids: CASSAAAGALGGEQFF. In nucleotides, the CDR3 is TGTGCCAGCAGCGCCGCAGCGGGGGCACTGGGGGGTGAGCAGTTCTTC.

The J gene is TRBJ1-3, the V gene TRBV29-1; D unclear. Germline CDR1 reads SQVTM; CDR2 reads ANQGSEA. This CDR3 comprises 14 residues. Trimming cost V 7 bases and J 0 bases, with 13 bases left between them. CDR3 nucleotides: TGCAGCGCCCTAGAGGCAGACTCTGGAAACACCATATATTTT. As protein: CSALEADSGNTIYF.

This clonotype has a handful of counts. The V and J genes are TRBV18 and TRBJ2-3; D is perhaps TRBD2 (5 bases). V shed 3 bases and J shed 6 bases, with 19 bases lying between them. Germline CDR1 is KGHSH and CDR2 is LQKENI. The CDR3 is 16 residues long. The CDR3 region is CASSPKDSGIGDTQYF. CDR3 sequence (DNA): TGTGCCAGCTCACCCAAGGATTCGGGAATTGGGGATACGCAGTATTTT.

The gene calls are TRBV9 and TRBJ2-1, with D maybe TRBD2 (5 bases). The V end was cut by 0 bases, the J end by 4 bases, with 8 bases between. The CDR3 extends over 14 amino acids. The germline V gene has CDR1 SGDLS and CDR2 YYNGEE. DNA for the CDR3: TGTGCCAGCAGCGTAGGTCCGGGATACAATGAGCAGTTCTTC. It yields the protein CASSVGPGYNEQFF.

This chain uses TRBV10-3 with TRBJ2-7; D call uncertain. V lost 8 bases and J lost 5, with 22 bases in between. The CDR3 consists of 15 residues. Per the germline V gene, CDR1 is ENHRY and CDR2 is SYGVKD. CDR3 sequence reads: CAIRVISADVDEQYF. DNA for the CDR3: TGTGCCATCCGAGTTATATCGGCAGACGTTGACGAGCAGTACTTC.

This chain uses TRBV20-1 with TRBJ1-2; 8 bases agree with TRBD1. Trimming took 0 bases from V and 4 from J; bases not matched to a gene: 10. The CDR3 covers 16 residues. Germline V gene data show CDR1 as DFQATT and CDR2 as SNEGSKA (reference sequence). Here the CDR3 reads CSARDLLRTGTYGYTF. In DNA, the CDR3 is TGCAGTGCTAGAGATCTCCTAAGGACAGGGACCTATGGCTACACCTTC.

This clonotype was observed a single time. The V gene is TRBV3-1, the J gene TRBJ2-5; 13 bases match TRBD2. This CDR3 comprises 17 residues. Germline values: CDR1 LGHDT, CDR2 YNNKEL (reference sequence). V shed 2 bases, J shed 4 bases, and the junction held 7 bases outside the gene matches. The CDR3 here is CASSQQGLAGARETQYF. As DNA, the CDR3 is TGTGCCAGCAGCCAACAAGGACTAGCGGGGGCCAGAGAGACCCAGTACTTC.

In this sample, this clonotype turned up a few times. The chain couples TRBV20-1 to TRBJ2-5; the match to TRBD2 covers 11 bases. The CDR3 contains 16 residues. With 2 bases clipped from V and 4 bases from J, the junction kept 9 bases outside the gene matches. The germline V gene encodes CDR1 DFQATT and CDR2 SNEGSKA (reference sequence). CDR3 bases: TGCAGTGCTAGAATCGGTAGCGGGGGGGCCGGAGAGACCCAGTACTTC. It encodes CSARIGSGGAGETQYF.

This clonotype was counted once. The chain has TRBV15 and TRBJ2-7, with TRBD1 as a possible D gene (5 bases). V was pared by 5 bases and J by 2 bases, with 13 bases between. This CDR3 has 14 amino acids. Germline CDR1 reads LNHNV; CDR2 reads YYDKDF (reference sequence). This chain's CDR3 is CATSLRGRTYEQYF. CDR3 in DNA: TGTGCCACCAGCCTTAGGGGTCGGACCTACGAGCAGTACTTC.

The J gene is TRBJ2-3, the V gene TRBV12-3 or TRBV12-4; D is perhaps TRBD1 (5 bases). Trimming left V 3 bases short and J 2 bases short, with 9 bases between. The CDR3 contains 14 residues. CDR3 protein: CASSFYRPTDTQYF. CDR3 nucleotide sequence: TGTGCCAGCAGTTTTTACAGGCCCACAGATACGCAGTATTTT.

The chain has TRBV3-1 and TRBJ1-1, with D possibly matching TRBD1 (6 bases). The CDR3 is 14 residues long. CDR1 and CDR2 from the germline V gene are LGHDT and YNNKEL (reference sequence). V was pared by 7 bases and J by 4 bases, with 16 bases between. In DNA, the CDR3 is TGTGCCAGCACCGGGGGCCGGGGAGGCACTGAAGCTTTCTTT. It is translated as CASTGGRGGTEAFF.

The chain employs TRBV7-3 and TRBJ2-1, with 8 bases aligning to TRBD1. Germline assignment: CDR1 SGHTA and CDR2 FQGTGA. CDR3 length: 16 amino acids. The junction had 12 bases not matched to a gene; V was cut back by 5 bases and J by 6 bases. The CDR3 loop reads CASSPLTGVKGNEQFF. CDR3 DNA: TGTGCCAGCAGCCCGCTGACAGGGGTGAAGGGCAATGAGCAGTTCTTC.

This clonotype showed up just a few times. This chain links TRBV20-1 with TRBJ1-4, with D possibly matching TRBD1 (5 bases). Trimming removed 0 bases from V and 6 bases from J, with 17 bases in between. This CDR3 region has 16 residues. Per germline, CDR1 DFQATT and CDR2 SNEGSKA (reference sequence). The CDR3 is CSARDRSPDRYEKLFF. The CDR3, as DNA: TGCAGTGCTAGAGACAGAAGCCCCGACAGATATGAAAAACTGTTTTTT.

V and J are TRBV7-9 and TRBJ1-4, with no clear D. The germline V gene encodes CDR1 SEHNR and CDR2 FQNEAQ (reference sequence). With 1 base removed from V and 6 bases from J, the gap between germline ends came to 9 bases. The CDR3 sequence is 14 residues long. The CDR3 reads CASSLVGTDEKLFF. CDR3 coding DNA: TGTGCCAGCAGCTTAGTGGGAACGGATGAAAAACTGTTTTTT.

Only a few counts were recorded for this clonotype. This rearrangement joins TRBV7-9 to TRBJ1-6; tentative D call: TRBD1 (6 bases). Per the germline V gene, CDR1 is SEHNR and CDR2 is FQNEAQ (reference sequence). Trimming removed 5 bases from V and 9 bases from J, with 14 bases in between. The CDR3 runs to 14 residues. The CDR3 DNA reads TGTGCCAGCAGCGGGGGGCAGGGCACTTCACCCCTCCACTTT. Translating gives CASSGGQGTSPLHF.

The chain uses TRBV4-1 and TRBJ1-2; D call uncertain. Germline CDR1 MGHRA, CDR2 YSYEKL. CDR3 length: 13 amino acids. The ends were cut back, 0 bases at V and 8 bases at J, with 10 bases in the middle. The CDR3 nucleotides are TGCGCCAGCAGCCAAGATCTGCAGTACGGCTACACCTTC. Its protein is CASSQDLQYGYTF.

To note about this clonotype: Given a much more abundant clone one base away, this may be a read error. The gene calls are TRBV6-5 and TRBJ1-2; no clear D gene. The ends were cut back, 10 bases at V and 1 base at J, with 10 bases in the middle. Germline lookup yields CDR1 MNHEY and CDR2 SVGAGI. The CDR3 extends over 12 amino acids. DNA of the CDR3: TGTGCCAACAGCAACGATAACTATGGCTACACCTTC. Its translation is CANSNDNYGYTF.

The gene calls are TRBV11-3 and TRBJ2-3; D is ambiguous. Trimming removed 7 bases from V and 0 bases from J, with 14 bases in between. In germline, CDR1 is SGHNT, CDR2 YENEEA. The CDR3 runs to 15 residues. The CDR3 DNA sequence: TGTGCCAGCATCGTGGCACGGTTGAGCACAGATACGCAGTATTTT. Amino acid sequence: CASIVARLSTDTQYF.

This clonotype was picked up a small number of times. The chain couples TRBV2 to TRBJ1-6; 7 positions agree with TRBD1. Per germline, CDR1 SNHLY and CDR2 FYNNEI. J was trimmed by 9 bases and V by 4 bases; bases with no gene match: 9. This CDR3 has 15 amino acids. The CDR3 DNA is TGTGCCAGCAGTGCACAGGGGACCCTTGGTTCACCCCTCCACTTT. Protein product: CASSAQGTLGSPLHF.

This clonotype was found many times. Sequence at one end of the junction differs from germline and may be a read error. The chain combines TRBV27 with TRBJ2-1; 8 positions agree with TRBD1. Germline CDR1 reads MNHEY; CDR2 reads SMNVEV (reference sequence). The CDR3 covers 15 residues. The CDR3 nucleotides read TGCGCCAGCAGCCCCGGGACAGGAGGGGGAAATGAGCAGTTCTTC. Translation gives CASSPGTGGGNEQFF.

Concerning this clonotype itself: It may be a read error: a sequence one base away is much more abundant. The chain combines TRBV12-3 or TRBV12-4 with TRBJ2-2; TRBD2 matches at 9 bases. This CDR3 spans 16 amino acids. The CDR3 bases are TGTGCCAGCAGTCCCCGGCTAGCGGGGAACACCGGGGAGCTGATTTTT. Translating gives CASSPRLAGNTGELIF.